The clone carrying this TCR beta chain was observed a single time. The data derive from a study of blood T cell repertoires in COVID-19. The wider study: The origin of the acute and convalescent COVID-19 samples was the United States, Italy and Spain. T cells, B-cell-depleted T cells, or PBMCs provided the cDNA or gDNA that served as material.

The CDR3 is 11 amino acids. The germline V gene encodes CDR1 SGHNT and CDR2 YYREEE (reference sequence). V lost 4 bases and J lost 3, with 4 bases in between. TCRdb keeps only in-frame clones here, not all; method: immunoSEQ multiplex PCR. Altogether 200,000 to 250,000 clones are present, 85% to 90% being singletons, with the ten largest covering less than 15%. Categorization into cohorts depended on clinical history that participants reported. Participants in the exposed group had met a COVID-19 case in the 2 weeks before joining the study. V gene TRBV5-4 combines with J gene TRBJ1-1; no firm D call. Material for sequencing was PBMCs or T cells enriched from blood (not recorded which). The clonotype comes from a man aged 25 to 45 who had been exposed to COVID-19. The DNA for the CDR3 is TGTGCCAGCAGCCGGGACACTGAAGCTTTCTTT. Its protein product is CASSRDTEAFF.